These 27 T cell receptor beta chains share one sample of origin, sequenced in a study of cytomegalovirus exposure and HLA in healthy donors. Primers for the PCR totalled 60 Vbeta and 13 Jbeta. TCRdb's table, derived via immunoSEQ multiplex PCR, lists solely in-frame clones and lacks some. The repertoire table contains under 200,000 clones. Sequencing input: PBMCs. The source is a man between 25 and 39 years old in good health and CMV-seronegative.

The chain has TRBV29-1 and TRBJ2-5, with a tentative D call TRBD1 (5 bases). Matching the DNA end better, TRBJ2-7 makes the J call doubtful. Germline assignment: CDR1 SQVTM and CDR2 ANQGSEA. The CDR3 has 12 amino acids. In nucleotides, the CDR3 is TGCAGCGTTGTTGACAGCTCCTACGAGCAGTACTTC. It translates to CSVVDSSYEQYF.

The rearrangement joins TRBV19 to TRBJ1-2, with D perhaps matching TRBD1 (6 bases). Trimming took off 4 bases at V and 5 bases at J, with 8 bases between the two ends. The CDR3 totals 12 residues. From germline, CDR1 is LNHDA and CDR2 SQIVND (reference sequence). CDR3 amino acids: CASSRQAYGYTF. In nucleotides, the CDR3 is TGTGCCAGTAGTAGACAGGCTTATGGCTACACCTTC. The complete variable domain, with remaining parts taken from reference TRBV19 and TRBJ1-2, reads DGGITQSPKYLFRKEGQNVTLSCEQNLNHDAMYWYRQDPGQGLRLIYYSQIVNDFQKGDIAEGYSVSREKKESFPLTVTSAQKNPTAFYLCASSRQAYGYTFGSGTRLTVV.

This chain joins TRBV28 and TRBJ2-7; 10 bases align to TRBD1. V shed 7 bases and J 2 bases; nucleotides not matched to a gene: 5. Germline assignment: CDR1 MDHEN and CDR2 SYDVKM. This CDR3 comprises 14 residues. CDR3 bases: TGTGCCAGCATTCCCGGGACAGGGGCCTACGAGCAGTACTTC. This encodes CASIPGTGAYEQYF.

The rearrangement uses TRBV5-1 and TRBJ2-1; tentative D call: TRBD2 (6 bases). The CDR3 runs 17 residues. Trimming shortened V by 4 bases and J by 0 bases, and 17 bases separated the two germline ends. Germline V gene lookup returns CDR1 SGHRS and CDR2 YFSETQ. The CDR3 here is CASSPGLPLSSYNEQFF. CDR3 bases: TGCGCCAGCAGCCCGGGACTCCCGTTGAGCTCCTACAATGAGCAGTTCTTC.

The chain recombines TRBV5-1 with TRBJ2-1; TRBD2 aligns across 10 bases. CDR1 and CDR2 from the germline V gene are SGHRS and YFSETQ. V lost 4 bases to trimming and J lost 4 bases; unmatched junction nucleotides: 8. CDR3 length equals 16 residues. The CDR3 protein is CASSPLAGEGYNEQFF. The CDR3 DNA follows: TGCGCCAGCAGCCCCCTAGCGGGAGAGGGATACAATGAGCAGTTCTTC.

The gene calls are TRBV5-6 and TRBJ2-1; tentatively, D is TRBD2 (7 bases). V was trimmed by 0 bases and J by 3 bases, leaving 10 bases between them. Germline assignment: CDR1 SGHDT and CDR2 YYEEEE. This CDR3 comprises 15 residues. The CDR3 DNA reads TGTGCCAGCAGCTTGGGGGGGGGCTTCTACAATGAGCAGTTCTTC. Amino acids: CASSLGGGFYNEQFF. The whole variable domain, remainder taken from reference TRBV5-6 and TRBJ2-1, is DAGVTQSPTHLIKTRGQQVTLRCSPKSGHDTVSWYQQALGQGPQFIFQYYEEEERQRGNFPDRFSGHQFPNYSSELNVNALLLGDSALYLCASSLGGGFYNEQFFGPGTRLTVL.

The chain links TRBV7-8 to TRBJ2-7; no reliable D call. The CDR3 has 13 residues. Germline V gene data show CDR1 as SGHVS and CDR2 as FQNEAQ. Between the trimmed V and J ends, which lost 5 bases and 1 base, there was a span of 9 bases. CDR3 in DNA: TGTGCCAGCAGCCGCCGAGAATCCTACGAGCAGTACTTC. Encoded protein: CASSRRESYEQYF.

The gene calls are TRBV2 and TRBJ2-5, with 8 bases that match TRBD2. J gave up 11 bases and V 7 bases, and 15 bases lay outside the gene matches. The CDR3 extends over 14 amino acids. CDR1 is SNHLY, CDR2 FYNNEI, per germline. As DNA, the CDR3 is TGTGCCAGCACTTCCTGGGGCCTAGCGGGTCGGCAGTACTTC. It codes for CASTSWGLAGRQYF.

The chain carries TRBV4-2 and TRBJ1-2; no reliable D call. V shed 0 bases and J shed 2 bases, with 10 bases lying between them. Germline V gene lookup returns CDR1 LGHNA and CDR2 YNFKEQ. The CDR3 runs 15 residues. The CDR3: CASSQDEDSNYGYTF. The DNA for the CDR3 is TGTGCCAGCAGCCAAGATGAGGACTCCAACTATGGCTACACCTTC.

This chain links TRBV11-3 with TRBJ2-1; 8 nucleotides agree with TRBD2. CDR3 length: 15 residues. The V and J ends lost 2 bases and 6 bases, in that order; junction bases with no gene match: 6. Germline CDR1 is SGHNT and CDR2 is YENEEA. CDR3 in amino acids: CASSLFGGVGNEQFF. The CDR3 bases are TGTGCCAGCAGCTTATTCGGGGGGGTAGGCAATGAGCAGTTCTTC.

Note on this clone: Distinct nucleotide sequences in the sample also encode this CDR3. V is TRBV9 and J is TRBJ2-7, with D possibly being TRBD1 (6 bases). CDR1 SGDLS and CDR2 YYNGEE come from the germline V gene. The CDR3 has 14 amino acids. V lost 5 bases and J lost 6, with 18 bases in between. CDR3 residues: CASSVEPGHSEQYF. CDR3 DNA: TGTGCCAGCAGTGTGGAACCGGGACATTCCGAGCAGTACTTC.

The rearrangement links TRBV6-1 to TRBJ1-2; weak D call: TRBD1 (6 bases). V lost 4 bases and J lost 4, with 13 bases in between. The CDR3 is 14 amino acids. Germline V gives CDR1 MNHNS, CDR2 SASEGT. CDR3 amino acids: CASSARTEGYGYTF. Written as DNA, the CDR3 is TGTGCCAGCAGTGCCCGGACAGAGGGCTATGGCTACACCTTC.

V gene TRBV28 combines with J gene TRBJ1-1; D perhaps matches TRBD1 (6 bases). Germline lookup yields CDR1 MDHEN and CDR2 SYDVKM. CDR3 length: 15 residues. V lost 3 bases and J 0 bases, leaving 11 bases between the germline ends. The CDR3 nucleotides read TGTGCCAGCAGTTTGAGACAGGACATGAACACTGAAGCTTTCTTT. This translates into CASSLRQDMNTEAFF.

This chain connects TRBV19 to TRBJ1-5; 7 nucleotides match TRBD1. The CDR3 sequence is 16 residues long. V gave up 5 bases and J gave up 5 bases; unmatched junction bases: 12. Per the germline V gene, CDR1 is LNHDA and CDR2 is SQIVND (reference sequence). The CDR3 DNA is TGTGCCAGTAGTCCGGAGGGGACAGTTACCTATCAGCCCCAGCATTTT. Protein sequence: CASSPEGTVTYQPQHF.

The chain joins TRBV2 to TRBJ1-4; D may be TRBD1 (6 bases). This CDR3 is 13 amino acids long. Trimming shortened V by 7 bases and J by 5 bases, and 11 bases separated the two germline ends. Germline V CDR1 and CDR2: SNHLY, FYNNEI. For the CDR3, the DNA is TGTGCCAGCAAGCGGGACACCAATGAAAAACTGTTTTTT. It specifies CASKRDTNEKLFF.

The chain carries TRBV7-3 and TRBJ2-5, with D tentatively TRBD2 (7 bases). V shed 1 base and J shed 4 bases, with 19 bases lying between them. Per germline, CDR1 SGHTA and CDR2 FQGTGA. The CDR3 extends over 17 amino acids. CDR3 amino acids: CASSLRGRGSVPETQYF. The CDR3 DNA reads TGTGCCAGCAGCTTAAGGGGGCGGGGGTCCGTCCCAGAGACCCAGTACTTC. The full variable domain, completed using reference TRBV7-3 and TRBJ2-5, is GAGVSQTPSNKVTEKGKYVELRCDPISGHTALYWYRQSLGQGPEFLIYFQGTGAADDSGLPNDRFFAVRPEGSVSTLKIQRTERGDSAVYLCASSLRGRGSVPETQYFGPGTRLLVL.

The V call is TRBV6-1, the J call TRBJ2-6, with TRBD2 as a possible D gene (7 bases). Between the trimmed V and J ends, which lost 4 bases and 1 base, there was a span of 14 bases. CDR1 and CDR2 (germline): MNHNS, SASEGT. This CDR3 has 17 amino acids. This chain's CDR3 is CASSGPRGGSGANVLTF. DNA of the CDR3: TGTGCCAGCAGTGGCCCGAGGGGGGGTTCTGGGGCCAACGTCCTGACTTTC.

The V and J genes are TRBV6-6 and TRBJ1-1, with D perhaps TRBD1 (6 bases). The CDR3 has 14 residues. With 5 bases removed from V and 1 base from J, the gap between germline ends came to 11 bases. From germline, CDR1 is MNHNY and CDR2 SVGAGI (reference sequence). CDR3 nucleotide sequence: TGTGCCAGCAGTGGACCGACAGGGAACACTGAAGCTTTCTTT. It encodes CASSGPTGNTEAFF.

The V call is TRBV5-1, the J call TRBJ2-6; weak D call: TRBD1 (6 bases). Germline lookup yields CDR1 SGHRS and CDR2 YFSETQ. The V end lost 2 bases, the J end lost 9 bases, and 12 bases lay between the germline ends. This CDR3 has 14 amino acids. DNA of the CDR3: TGCGCCAGCAGCTTCGCCGGGACATTCAACGTCCTGACTTTC. Its translation is CASSFAGTFNVLTF.

The V and J genes are TRBV5-1 and TRBJ2-7, with a weak D call TRBD2 (5 bases). The CDR3 has 13 amino acids. Germline V CDR1 and CDR2: SGHRS, YFSETQ. V lost 0 bases to trimming and J lost 3 bases, with 7 bases between them. The CDR3 loop is CASSLDRGYEQYF. In DNA form, the CDR3 reads TGCGCCAGCAGCTTGGACCGGGGCTACGAGCAGTACTTC.

The rearrangement uses TRBV7-6 and TRBJ1-4; no definite D call. V was clipped by 5 bases and J by 8 bases, with 12 bases between them. This CDR3 is built from 13 residues. Germline V CDR1 and CDR2: SGHVS, FNYEAQ. CDR3 in amino acids: CASSPREGEKLFF. Here the CDR3 DNA reads TGTGCCAGCAGCCCTCGGGAGGGAGAAAAACTGTTTTTT.

The rearrangement joins TRBV5-1 to TRBJ2-3; 7 bases align to TRBD2. The V gene end was trimmed by 4 bases and the J gene end by 1 base; junction bases not matched to a gene: 9. This CDR3 has 16 amino acids. Per the germline V gene, CDR1 is SGHRS and CDR2 is YFSETQ. The CDR3 DNA sequence: TGCGCCAGCAGCCCAGGCGGGGGAGCGGGCACAGATACGCAGTATTTT. Translated, it gives CASSPGGGAGTDTQYF.

The V and J genes are TRBV7-2 and TRBJ1-2; 11 nucleotides agree with TRBD1. Unmatched junction bases numbered 11, after V lost 10 bases and J lost 7 bases. Per germline, CDR1 SGHTA and CDR2 FQGNSA. CDR3 size: 14 residues. This chain's CDR3 is CATQGQGGAGGYTF. In DNA, the CDR3 is TGTGCCACCCAGGGACAGGGGGGGGCCGGTGGCTACACCTTC. The full variable domain, completed using reference TRBV7-2 and TRBJ1-2, is GAGVSQSPSNKVTEKGKDVELRCDPISGHTALYWYRQSLGQGLEFLIYFQGNSAPDKSGLPSDRFSAERTGGSVSTLTIQRTQQEDSAVYLCATQGQGGAGGYTFGSGTRLTVV.

The V and J genes are TRBV9 and TRBJ1-1; tentatively, D is TRBD1 (5 bases). The ends were cut back, 0 bases at V and 4 bases at J, with 10 bases in the middle. The CDR3 runs 14 residues. The germline V gene has CDR1 SGDLS and CDR2 YYNGEE. The CDR3 sequence: CASSVVGGGTEAFF. The CDR3 DNA is TGTGCCAGCAGCGTAGTTGGGGGGGGCACTGAAGCTTTCTTT.

As DNA, the CDR3 is TGTGCCTGGAGTGTAACTCTCACTGAAGCTTTCTTT. Amino acids: CAWSVTLTEAFF. V is TRBV30 and J is TRBJ1-1; no clear D. Germline CDR1 is GTSNPN and CDR2 is SVGIG (reference sequence). V lost 0 bases and J lost 4, with 6 bases in between. CDR3 size: 12 residues.

The chain employs TRBV6-5 and TRBJ2-7, with D perhaps TRBD2 (6 bases). The germline V gene encodes CDR1 MNHEY and CDR2 SVGAGI. Trimming pared 0 bases from V and 2 bases from J, leaving 14 bases between. CDR3 length equals 16 residues. The CDR3, as DNA: TGTGCCAGCAGTTACTCGTTGGAGGGGATAGCCTACGAGCAGTACTTC. Protein: CASSYSLEGIAYEQYF.

J is TRBJ1-1 and V is TRBV6-1; maybe TRBD1 (5 bases). The CDR3 extends over 13 amino acids. Germline assignment: CDR1 MNHNS and CDR2 SASEGT. Between the trimmed V and J ends, which lost 2 bases and 4 bases, there was a span of 8 bases. The CDR3 here is CASSEQGGTEAFF. CDR3 DNA: TGTGCCAGCAGTGAACAGGGCGGCACTGAAGCTTTCTTT.